These 32 T cell receptor beta chains were sequenced from one sample in a study of blood T cell repertoires in COVID-19. Clones were sequenced by immunoSEQ multiplex PCR, and TCRdb holds only the in-frame ones, with some missing. The data contain some 94,000 clones, around 85% of them singletons. The material sequenced was peripheral blood. The origin of the receptors is an older woman with COVID-19, enrolled during active disease.

The chain uses TRBV7-2 and TRBJ2-1; TRBD2 aligns across 10 bases. The ends lost 2 bases at V and 8 bases at J; junction bases unmatched: 9. The CDR3 covers 16 residues. Germline V lookup: CDR1 SGHTA, CDR2 FQGNSA. The DNA of the CDR3 is TGTGCCAGCAGCTTACGAAGAGCGGGGGGGCCATATGAGCAGTTCTTC. Amino acids: CASSLRRAGGPYEQFF.

The chain carries TRBV5-1 and TRBJ2-2, with TRBD2 as a possible D gene (6 bases). The CDR3 covers 15 residues. Deletions cut 3 bases from V and 0 bases from J, with 9 bases between. Germline loops: CDR1 SGHRS, CDR2 YFSETQ. CDR3 amino acids: CASSWLATNTGELFF. The CDR3 DNA follows: TGCGCCAGCAGCTGGCTAGCGACGAACACCGGGGAGCTGTTTTTT.

The J gene is TRBJ1-3, the V gene TRBV7-8, with unresolved D. V was pared by 3 bases and J by 0 bases, with 12 bases between. This CDR3 is built from 16 residues. Germline V lookup: CDR1 SGHVS, CDR2 FQNEAQ. The DNA of the CDR3 is TGTGCCAGCAGCTTTTCGTTACAGTACTCTGGAAACACCATATATTTT. Protein: CASSFSLQYSGNTIYF.

CDR3 region: CASSVGVSGGVQETQYF. The CDR3 coding sequence is TGTGCCAGCAGCGTAGGGGTTAGCGGGGGGGTACAAGAGACCCAGTACTTC. V usage is TRBV9 and J usage is TRBJ2-5; 11 nucleotides agree with TRBD2. The CDR3 is made up of 17 amino acids. Per germline, CDR1 SGDLS and CDR2 YYNGEE. The V segment lost 0 bases and the J segment 2 bases; nucleotides outside the gene matches: 6. Based on the CDR3 plus reference TRBV9 and TRBJ2-5, the full variable domain is DSGVTQTPKHLITATGQRVTLRCSPRSGDLSVYWYQQSLDQGLQFLIQYYNGEERAKGNILERFSAQQFPDLHSELNLSSLELGDSALYFCASSVGVSGGVQETQYFGPGTRLLVL.

This chain's CDR3 is CAWSETRNGEQFF. The CDR3 nucleotides read TGTGCCTGGAGTGAAACCAGGAATGGGGAGCAGTTCTTC. The chain links TRBV30 to TRBJ2-1; D is unresolved. V lost 1 base and J lost 10, with 14 bases in between. Per germline, CDR1 GTSNPN and CDR2 SVGIG (reference sequence). The CDR3 covers 13 residues.

The rearrangement uses TRBV3-1 (or the pseudogene TRBV3-2) and TRBJ2-7; 9 bases align to TRBD1. The germline gives CDR1 LGHDT, CDR2 YNNKEL (reference sequence). This CDR3 region has 15 residues. V shed 3 bases and J 2 bases; nucleotides not matched to a gene: 5. CDR3 sequence: CASSQSTGGAYEQYF. As DNA, the CDR3 is TGTGCCAGCAGCCAGAGCACAGGGGGCGCCTACGAGCAGTACTTC.

V usage is TRBV10-3 and J usage is TRBJ2-7; 9 nucleotides align to TRBD2. V dropped 5 bases and J dropped 6; count of bases not matched to a gene: 8. The CDR3 is 14 residues long. CDR1 and CDR2 (germline): ENHRY, SYGVKD. Here the CDR3 reads CAISLAGEPPEQYF. In DNA form, the CDR3 reads TGTGCCATCAGTTTAGCGGGGGAGCCCCCCGAGCAGTACTTC.

The CDR3 loop reads CASSRGTNRYEQYF. The CDR3 nucleotides are TGTGCCAGCAGCCGAGGGACAAACCGCTACGAGCAGTACTTC. The V and J genes are TRBV7-8 and TRBJ2-7, with D maybe TRBD1 (6 bases). Trimming left V 5 bases short and J 3 bases short, with 14 bases between. Germline V gene sequence: CDR1 SGHVS, CDR2 FQNEAQ. The CDR3 runs 14 residues.

This clone was seen once. The rearrangement joins TRBV28 to TRBJ1-2; no clear D. The CDR3 contains 11 residues. CDR1 MDHEN and CDR2 SYDVKM come from the germline V gene. V was cut by 3 bases and J by 5 bases, with 4 bases left in between. The CDR3, as DNA: TGTGCCAGCAGTTTCAAATATGGCTACACCTTC. This gives the protein CASSFKYGYTF.

This chain uses TRBV6-8 with TRBJ2-2, with 7 bases matching TRBD1. CDR1 is MNHGY and CDR2 is SAAAGT in the germline V gene. J was trimmed by 4 bases and V by 6 bases; bases with no gene match: 5. This CDR3 contains 14 residues. In DNA form, the CDR3 reads TGTGCCAGCAGGGGGTCAGGGGGCACCGGGGAGCTGTTTTTT. It encodes CASRGSGGTGELFF.

V usage is TRBV12-3 or TRBV12-4 and J usage is TRBJ2-1; no reliable D call. The CDR3 runs to 11 residues. Between the trimmed V and J ends, which lost 2 bases and 8 bases, there was a span of 4 bases. For the CDR3, the DNA is TGTGCCAGCAGTTTAATCGATGAGCAGTTCTTC. Residues: CASSLIDEQFF.

This chain joins TRBV7-9 and TRBJ2-7; 11 bases agree with TRBD2. There are 16 residues in the CDR3. Germline values: CDR1 SEHNR, CDR2 FQNEAQ (reference sequence). V trimming: 6 bases; J trimming: 2 bases; junction bases outside the gene matches: 9. CDR3 sequence: CASSRTSGGLPYEQYF. CDR3 in DNA: TGTGCCAGCAGTCGTACTAGCGGGGGCCTTCCCTACGAGCAGTACTTC.

This rearrangement joins TRBV7-9 to TRBJ2-5, with TRBD1 as a possible D gene (5 bases). The V end lost 6 bases, the J end lost 5 bases, and 16 bases lay between the germline ends. The CDR3 is 14 amino acids. CDR1 SEHNR and CDR2 FQNEAQ come from the germline V gene (reference sequence). In DNA, the CDR3 is TGTGCCAGCAGTCAATACAGGAAAGGGGAGACCCAGTACTTC. This translates into CASSQYRKGETQYF.

The rearrangement joins TRBV24-1 to TRBJ1-5; possibly TRBD1 for D (5 bases). The germline V and J ends were trimmed by 7 bases and 7 bases, with 16 bases remaining between them. This CDR3 has 14 amino acids. Per the germline V gene, CDR1 is KGHDR and CDR2 is SFDVKD. DNA of the CDR3: TGTGCCACCAGCGACTCAACCGGGGGACAGCCCCAGCATTTT. Residues: CATSDSTGGQPQHF.

The gene calls are TRBV25-1 and TRBJ1-5; no firm D call. Trimming pared 0 bases from V and 4 bases from J, leaving 7 bases between. Germline V gives CDR1 MGHDK, CDR2 SYGVNS. The CDR3 length is 14 residues. In DNA form, the CDR3 reads TGTGCCAGCAGTGAATATGGCCCGAATCAGCCCCAGCATTTT. As protein: CASSEYGPNQPQHF. The whole variable domain, remainder taken from reference TRBV25-1 and TRBJ1-5, is EADIYQTPRYLVIGTGKKITLECSQTMGHDKMYWYQQDPGMELHLIHYSYGVNSTEKGDLSSESTVSRIRTEHFPLTLESARPSHTSQYLCASSEYGPNQPQHFGDGTRLSIL.

The rearrangement uses TRBV12-3 or TRBV12-4 and TRBJ1-6; D is uncertain. CDR3 length: 13 amino acids. V lost 0 bases to trimming and J lost 6 bases, with 3 bases between them. CDR3 in amino acids: CASSLASNSPLHF. The CDR3 DNA is TGTGCCAGCAGTTTAGCGAGTAATTCACCCCTCCACTTT.

V is TRBV12-3 or TRBV12-4 and J is TRBJ1-6; D is undetermined. CDR3 length: 11 amino acids. The germline V and J ends were trimmed by 5 bases and 14 bases, with 10 bases remaining between them. The CDR3 DNA is TGTGCCAGCAGTATAGATAGCACCCTCCACTTT. It encodes CASSIDSTLHF.

Only one count was recorded for this clone. The chain carries TRBV9 and TRBJ2-3, with 7 bases identical to TRBD2. Germline V gene sequence: CDR1 SGDLS, CDR2 YYNGEE. CDR3 size: 18 residues. Losses at the gene ends were 0 bases for V and 5 bases for J; bases not matched to a gene: 15. CDR3 region: CASSVDGEREGVEDTQYF. In DNA form, the CDR3 reads TGTGCCAGCAGCGTAGATGGGGAGCGGGAAGGGGTGGAAGATACGCAGTATTTT. The complete variable domain, with remaining parts taken from reference TRBV9 and TRBJ2-3, reads DSGVTQTPKHLITATGQRVTLRCSPRSGDLSVYWYQQSLDQGLQFLIQYYNGEERAKGNILERFSAQQFPDLHSELNLSSLELGDSALYFCASSVDGEREGVEDTQYFGPGTRLTVL.

The chain carries TRBV6-5 and TRBJ2-7; 9 positions agree with TRBD1. The CDR3 runs to 14 residues. Germline CDR1 MNHEY, CDR2 SVGAGI. The V segment lost 7 bases and the J segment 0 bases; nucleotides outside the gene matches: 4. CDR3 bases: TGTGCCAGCACCTGGGACAGGGCCTCCTACGAGCAGTACTTC. Translated, it gives CASTWDRASYEQYF.

V and J are TRBV4-2 and TRBJ1-5, with TRBD1 matching 7 bases. The V gene's germline CDR1 is LGHNA and CDR2 YNFKEQ. The CDR3 spans 15 residues. The ends lost 0 bases at V and 7 bases at J; junction bases unmatched: 6. In nucleotides, the CDR3 is TGTGCCAGCAGCCAAGAAAGGGGGCGAGGGCAGCCCCAGCATTTT. Translating gives CASSQERGRGQPQHF.

The V and J genes are TRBV11-3 and TRBJ2-3, with D possibly matching TRBD2 (6 bases). Germline V lookup: CDR1 SGHNT, CDR2 YENEEA. The CDR3 runs to 14 residues. V was shortened by 3 bases and J by 4 bases, with 11 bases between the two germline ends. The CDR3 DNA sequence: TGTGCCAGCAGCTTGGAATGGGGGGCAGATACGCAGTATTTT. Translating it yields CASSLEWGADTQYF.

V usage is TRBV7-8 and J usage is TRBJ1-2, with TRBD1 matching 9 bases. Germline CDR1 is SGHVS and CDR2 is FQNEAQ. The CDR3 has 14 amino acids. The V gene end was trimmed by 5 bases and the J gene end by 6 bases; junction bases not matched to a gene: 7. This CDR3 is CASSVDRGDDGYTF. DNA for the CDR3: TGTGCCAGCAGCGTGGACAGGGGAGATGATGGCTACACCTTC.

The chain recombines TRBV30 with TRBJ2-7; D call uncertain. Germline V gene sequence: CDR1 GTSNPN, CDR2 SVGIG (reference sequence). The ends were cut back, 2 bases at V and 6 bases at J, with 11 bases in the middle. CDR3 length: 12 residues. DNA for the CDR3: TGTGCCTGGAGTTTTTCTCGCGGCGAGCAGTACTTC. Its translation is CAWSFSRGEQYF.

This clone was seen a handful of times. V gene TRBV6-5 combines with J gene TRBJ1-5; D remains unclear. Trimming pared 2 bases from V and 1 base from J, leaving 12 bases between. The CDR3 has 16 amino acids. Germline CDR1 is MNHEY and CDR2 is SVGAGI. The CDR3 nucleotides are TGTGCCAGCAGTTACCCCTGGACTTCCAGCAATCAGCCCCAGCATTTT. Protein product: CASSYPWTSSNQPQHF.

The genes are TRBV6-4 and TRBJ1-2; 7 positions agree with TRBD1. Trimming at V came to 5 bases and at J to 6 bases, leaving 9 bases not matched to a gene. The CDR3 has 14 residues. Germline loops: CDR1 MRHNA, CDR2 SNTAGT. CDR3 loop: CASSPQGHGDGYTF. The CDR3 coding sequence is TGTGCCAGCAGTCCACAGGGGCATGGCGATGGCTACACCTTC.

This rearrangement joins TRBV6-2 or TRBV6-3 to TRBJ2-1, with TRBD2 identical over 9 bases. The V and J ends lost 6 bases and 8 bases, in that order; junction bases with no gene match: 20. CDR1 is MNHEY, CDR2 SVGEGT, per germline. The length of the CDR3 is 18 residues. CDR3 residues: CASSSGVGRGGPTHEQFF. CDR3 in DNA: TGTGCCAGCAGCAGCGGAGTAGGGCGGGGGGGACCTACCCATGAGCAGTTCTTC.

This chain uses TRBV6-6 with TRBJ2-3, with no clear D. Germline CDR1 and CDR2: MNHNY and SVGAGI (reference sequence). The CDR3 is 14 residues long. The V end lost 6 bases, the J end lost 3 bases, and 13 bases lay between the germline ends. CDR3 sequence: CASRSISRTDTQYF. The CDR3, as DNA: TGTGCCAGCAGGTCCATTTCTCGGACAGATACGCAGTATTTT.

The V and J genes are TRBV5-1 and TRBJ2-2, with TRBD1 matching 7 bases. The CDR3 is made up of 14 amino acids. Germline loops: CDR1 SGHRS, CDR2 YFSETQ. The junction had 4 bases not matched to a gene; V was cut back by 2 bases and J by 6 bases. The CDR3 DNA reads TGCGCCAGCAGCTTACGGCAGGGGGCCGGGGAGCTGTTTTTT. Its protein product is CASSLRQGAGELFF.

The table lists this clone with a few counts. The chain has TRBV14 and TRBJ1-6; perhaps TRBD1 as D (5 bases). The length of the CDR3 is 15 residues. The germline gives CDR1 SGHDN, CDR2 FVKESK. Between the trimmed V and J ends, which lost 1 base and 7 bases, there was a span of 11 bases. The CDR3 loop is CASSQARVGNSPLHF. The CDR3, as DNA: TGTGCCAGCAGCCAAGCCAGGGTGGGGAATTCACCCCTCCACTTT.

This chain joins TRBV19 and TRBJ1-5; TRBD1 is a possible D gene (5 bases). CDR1 is LNHDA, CDR2 SQIVND, per germline (reference sequence). V was trimmed by 4 bases and J by 4 bases, leaving 20 bases between them. The CDR3 covers 17 residues. The CDR3 coding sequence is TGTGCCAGTAGTAAACCAGGCGGGGGAGGCCTTAATCAGCCCCAGCATTTT. Its protein is CASSKPGGGGLNQPQHF. Filled out from reference TRBV19 and TRBJ1-5, the complete variable domain reads DGGITQSPKYLFRKEGQNVTLSCEQNLNHDAMYWYRQDPGQGLRLIYYSQIVNDFQKGDIAEGYSVSREKKESFPLTVTSAQKNPTAFYLCASSKPGGGGLNQPQHFGDGTRLSIL.

A remark on this clone: Different DNA sequences within this sample yield the same CDR3. The gene calls are TRBV7-6 and TRBJ2-7; TRBD2 matches at 9 bases. The trim removed 5 bases at V and 5 bases at J, leaving 10 bases unmatched. Germline V gene sequence: CDR1 SGHVS, CDR2 FNYEAQ. This CDR3 spans 15 amino acids. The CDR3 sequence is CASSPGTSLFDEQYF. As DNA, the CDR3 is TGTGCCAGCAGCCCTGGGACTAGCTTATTCGACGAGCAGTACTTC.

V is TRBV29-1 and J is TRBJ1-3; D remains unclear. The CDR3 covers 13 residues. From germline, CDR1 is SQVTM and CDR2 ANQGSEA. Trimming removed 5 bases from V and 0 bases from J, with 8 bases in between. The CDR3 reads CSVLSDSGNTIYF. The CDR3 nucleotides are TGCAGCGTTCTCAGCGACTCTGGAAACACCATATATTTT. The full variable domain, rest sourced from reference TRBV29-1 and TRBJ1-3, is SAVISQKPSRDICQRGTSLTIQCQVDSQVTMMFWYRQQPGQSLTLIATANQGSEATYESGFVIDKFPISRPNLTFSTLTVSNMSPEDSSIYLCSVLSDSGNTIYFGEGSWLTVV.